The rows below give T cell receptor beta chains drawn from one sample of a study of T cells after yellow fever vaccination. MiXCR, applied by TCRdb to the 5' RACE reads, yields one record per CDR3 protein. The sample holds about 240,000 distinct CDR3 sequences, 6.9% seen once. Source: CD4+ T cells sorted from PBMCs, taken 15 days after the yellow fever booster vaccination. Receptors were obtained from a man aged 25 to 40 who received the YFV17D yellow fever vaccine. Both conserved end residues are part of each CDR3. A D gene is named only where the DNA matches it firmly. Expanded clones get a size class; other rows say once, few or many, or leave the size out.

j_call: TRBJ1-2; clone_size: few; v_call: TRBV27; d_call: TRBD1; cdr3_nt: TGTGCCAGCAAAAAATTCGTGACCCGGGACAGCTATGGCTACACCTTC; cdr3_aa: CASKKFVTRDSYGYTF
j_call: TRBJ2-4; clone_size: .; v_call: TRBV7-8; d_call: TRBD2; cdr3_nt: TGTGCCAGCGGCTCTACGGGGGGGGTTAACATTCAGTACTTC; cdr3_aa: CASGSTGGVNIQYF
j_call: TRBJ2-1; clone_size: many; v_call: TRBV20-1; d_call: TRBD2; cdr3_nt: TGCAGTGCGAGGCCGGGACTAGCGGCTTACAATGAGCAGTTCTTC; cdr3_aa: CSARPGLAAYNEQFF
j_call: TRBJ2-1; clone_size: many; v_call: TRBV7-8; d_call: TRBD2; cdr3_nt: TGTGCCAGCAGCTTGGAAAGCGGGAGTGAGCAGTTCTTC; cdr3_aa: CASSLESGSEQFF
j_call: TRBJ2-1; clone_size: .; v_call: TRBV9; d_call: .; cdr3_nt: TGTGCCAGCAGCGTAGCTACGGGGGATGAGCAGTTCTTC; cdr3_aa: CASSVATGDEQFF
j_call: TRBJ2-1; clone_size: few; v_call: TRBV14; d_call: .; cdr3_nt: TGTGCCAGCAGCCAAGGTCTAGCGATGTACAATGAGCAGTTCTTC; cdr3_aa: CASSQGLAMYNEQFF
j_call: TRBJ2-7; clone_size: .; v_call: TRBV5-6; d_call: .; cdr3_nt: TGTGCCAGCAGCTTGGTCGACCAGGGCTACGAGCAGTACTTC; cdr3_aa: CASSLVDQGYEQYF
j_call: TRBJ2-5; clone_size: few; v_call: TRBV7-6; d_call: TRBD1; cdr3_nt: TGTGCCAGCAGCCCGACTTCACGACAGGGGGTCCGAGAGACCCAGTACTTC; cdr3_aa: CASSPTSRQGVRETQYF
j_call: TRBJ1-1; clone_size: many; v_call: TRBV4-3; d_call: .; cdr3_nt: TGCGCCAGCAGCCGCACGACAGGTAACGTCGCTGAAGCTTTCTTT; cdr3_aa: CASSRTTGNVAEAFF
j_call: TRBJ1-4; clone_size: .; v_call: TRBV5-6; d_call: .; cdr3_nt: TGTGCCAGCAGCCCGGACGGACTAAGGGAAAAACTGTTTTTT; cdr3_aa: CASSPDGLREKLFF
j_call: TRBJ2-7; clone_size: .; v_call: TRBV30; d_call: .; cdr3_nt: TGTGCCTGGAATAGGGGTTCGAGCGAGCAGTACTTC; cdr3_aa: CAWNRGSSEQYF
j_call: TRBJ2-7; clone_size: few; v_call: TRBV20-1; d_call: .; cdr3_nt: TGCAGTGCTAGATGGGTGGGCGGGATCGACGAGCAGTACTTC; cdr3_aa: CSARWVGGIDEQYF
j_call: TRBJ2-1; clone_size: .; v_call: TRBV6-2/TRBV6-3; d_call: TRBD2; cdr3_nt: TGTGCCAGCCACGGGACTAGCGGGAGGCCCCAGTACAATGAGCAGTTCTTC; cdr3_aa: CASHGTSGRPQYNEQFF
j_call: TRBJ2-1; clone_size: .; v_call: TRBV11-2; d_call: .; cdr3_nt: TGTGCCAGCAGCTTAGCGGGGAACGCCTACAATGAGCAGTTCTTC; cdr3_aa: CASSLAGNAYNEQFF
j_call: TRBJ1-5; clone_size: many; v_call: TRBV10-3; d_call: TRBD1; cdr3_nt: TGTGCCATCAGTGAGAGGGCAGGGGGCGAACAGCCCCAGCATTTT; cdr3_aa: CAISERAGGEQPQHF
j_call: TRBJ2-3; clone_size: many; v_call: TRBV5-4; d_call: .; cdr3_nt: TGTGCCAGCACCCTGGACGTAACTAGCACAGATACGCAGTATTTT; cdr3_aa: CASTLDVTSTDTQYF
j_call: TRBJ1-6; clone_size: many; v_call: TRBV12-3/TRBV12-4; d_call: .; cdr3_nt: TGTGCCAGCAGTCCGGCGGCGGATTCACCCCTCCACTTT; cdr3_aa: CASSPAADSPLHF
j_call: TRBJ2-2; clone_size: many; v_call: TRBV20-1; d_call: .; cdr3_nt: TGCAGTGCTAGACCCGGCCAGGTGAACGGGGAGCTGTTTTTT; cdr3_aa: CSARPGQVNGELFF
j_call: TRBJ2-2; clone_size: many; v_call: TRBV5-1; d_call: TRBD2; cdr3_nt: TGCGCCAGCAGCTTTATTCTAGCGGGAGGTGCCGGGGAGCTGTTTTTT; cdr3_aa: CASSFILAGGAGELFF
j_call: TRBJ2-3; clone_size: .; v_call: TRBV7-2; d_call: .; cdr3_nt: TGTGCCAGCAGCTCCGGACTCGTAGATACGCAGTATTTT; cdr3_aa: CASSSGLVDTQYF
j_call: TRBJ2-2; clone_size: many; v_call: TRBV7-2; d_call: TRBD2; cdr3_nt: TGTGCCAGCAGCTTAGTAGCGGGAGGAACCACCGGGGAGCTGTTTTTT; cdr3_aa: CASSLVAGGTTGELFF
j_call: TRBJ2-7; clone_size: few; v_call: TRBV18; d_call: TRBD2; cdr3_nt: TGTGCCAGCTCACCAATTGGCGGGCGGGAGGCCCACTACGAGCAGTACTTC; cdr3_aa: CASSPIGGREAHYEQYF
j_call: TRBJ2-1; clone_size: few; v_call: TRBV18; d_call: .; cdr3_nt: TGTGCCAGCTCATCTAAGGCGTTGGGCGATGAGCAGTTCTTC; cdr3_aa: CASSSKALGDEQFF
j_call: TRBJ2-7; clone_size: .; v_call: TRBV5-1; d_call: TRBD2; cdr3_nt: TGCGCCAGCAGCTCCCTATTCACTAGCGGGAAAGTGTACGAGCAGTACTTC; cdr3_aa: CASSSLFTSGKVYEQYF
j_call: TRBJ2-1; clone_size: few; v_call: TRBV30; d_call: .; cdr3_nt: TGTGCCTGGAGTGGATATCAGACTAAGGGTAACAATGAGCAGTTCTTC; cdr3_aa: CAWSGYQTKGNNEQFF
j_call: TRBJ2-2; clone_size: many; v_call: TRBV20-1; d_call: .; cdr3_nt: TGCAGTGCTAGGAGTAGGAACACCGGGGAGCTGTTTTTT; cdr3_aa: CSARSRNTGELFF
j_call: TRBJ2-7; clone_size: .; v_call: TRBV5-4; d_call: .; cdr3_nt: TGTGCCAGCAGCCGGAAGGGGGACTACGAGCAGTACTTC; cdr3_aa: CASSRKGDYEQYF
j_call: TRBJ2-2; clone_size: few; v_call: TRBV3-1; d_call: .; cdr3_nt: TGTGCCAGCAGCCAATTCAAACAGGCGAACACCGGGGAGCTGTTTTTT; cdr3_aa: CASSQFKQANTGELFF
j_call: TRBJ2-2; clone_size: many; v_call: TRBV3-1; d_call: .; cdr3_nt: TGTGCCAGCAGCTCTAGCCGAGGCGGGGAGCTGTTTTTT; cdr3_aa: CASSSSRGGELFF
j_call: TRBJ1-3; clone_size: .; v_call: TRBV6-1; d_call: .; cdr3_nt: TGTGCCAGCATGAGACTTAAGTACTCTGGAAACACCATATATTTT; cdr3_aa: CASMRLKYSGNTIYF
j_call: TRBJ2-4; clone_size: few; v_call: TRBV20-1; d_call: TRBD2; cdr3_nt: TGCAGTGCTAGGAACGGGAGGGACCTAGCCAAAAACATTCAGTACTTC; cdr3_aa: CSARNGRDLAKNIQYF
j_call: TRBJ2-5; clone_size: few; v_call: TRBV7-2; d_call: TRBD2; cdr3_nt: TGTGCCAGCAGCCCCGACGGCGGGAGGGCCGGAGAGACCCAGTACTTC; cdr3_aa: CASSPDGGRAGETQYF
j_call: TRBJ1-1; clone_size: .; v_call: TRBV7-9; d_call: .; cdr3_nt: TGTGCCAGCAGCTTAGATGGAGGGATCATGAACACTGAAGCTTTCTTT; cdr3_aa: CASSLDGGIMNTEAFF
j_call: TRBJ2-4; clone_size: few; v_call: TRBV4-3; d_call: .; cdr3_nt: TGCGCCAGCAGCCATTCCACAGGATCGACCAAAAACATTCAGTACTTC; cdr3_aa: CASSHSTGSTKNIQYF
j_call: TRBJ1-4; clone_size: .; v_call: TRBV12-3/TRBV12-4; d_call: .; cdr3_nt: TGTGCCAGCAGTTTGGGCACCACCGCACTTTATGAAAAACTGTTTTTT; cdr3_aa: CASSLGTTALYEKLFF
j_call: TRBJ2-1; clone_size: .; v_call: TRBV3-1; d_call: .; cdr3_nt: TGTGCCAGCAGACGGACTACTTACAATGAGCAGTTCTTC; cdr3_aa: CASRRTTYNEQFF
j_call: TRBJ2-3; clone_size: few; v_call: TRBV7-2; d_call: TRBD2; cdr3_nt: TGTGCCAGCAGCCGGGAGCTAGCGGTGGGGAGCACAGATACGCAGTATTTT; cdr3_aa: CASSRELAVGSTDTQYF
j_call: TRBJ2-4; clone_size: many; v_call: TRBV12-3/TRBV12-4; d_call: .; cdr3_nt: TGTGCCAGCAGTTTAGCAGATCTAGCCAAAAACATTCAGTACTTC; cdr3_aa: CASSLADLAKNIQYF
j_call: TRBJ2-1; clone_size: .; v_call: TRBV7-3; d_call: TRBD2; cdr3_nt: TGTGCCAGCAGCTTAACTCCGGGAGGGACTTTCAATGAGCAGTTCTTC; cdr3_aa: CASSLTPGGTFNEQFF
j_call: TRBJ2-1; clone_size: few; v_call: TRBV15; d_call: TRBD2; cdr3_nt: TGTGCCACCAGCAGAGATCGGCTAGCGGGAGGAGAGCAGTTCTTC; cdr3_aa: CATSRDRLAGGEQFF
j_call: TRBJ2-1; clone_size: many; v_call: TRBV18; d_call: .; cdr3_nt: TGTGCCAGCTCGAAGGACAAGGCTAACTACAATGAGCAGTTCTTC; cdr3_aa: CASSKDKANYNEQFF
j_call: TRBJ2-7; clone_size: many; v_call: TRBV20-1; d_call: .; cdr3_nt: TGCAGTGCTAGACTTATCGGGACACATTACGAGCAGTACTTC; cdr3_aa: CSARLIGTHYEQYF
j_call: TRBJ1-6; clone_size: many; v_call: TRBV12-3/TRBV12-4; d_call: TRBD1; cdr3_nt: TGTGCCAGCAAAGGGACAGGGCACAATTCACCCCTCCACTTT; cdr3_aa: CASKGTGHNSPLHF
j_call: TRBJ2-3; clone_size: many; v_call: TRBV7-2; d_call: .; cdr3_nt: TGTGCCAGCAGCCCAGCAGATACGCAGTATTTT; cdr3_aa: CASSPADTQYF
j_call: TRBJ1-2; clone_size: .; v_call: TRBV20-1; d_call: .; cdr3_nt: TGCAGTGCTAGTCCGGGCGAGTGTTATGGCTACACCTTC; cdr3_aa: CSASPGECYGYTF
j_call: TRBJ2-5; clone_size: few; v_call: TRBV30; d_call: .; cdr3_nt: TGTGCCTGGAGTGTACCGGGGCCCAGCCGAGAGACCCAGTACTTC; cdr3_aa: CAWSVPGPSRETQYF
j_call: TRBJ2-5; clone_size: many; v_call: TRBV5-1; d_call: .; cdr3_nt: TGCGCCAGCGGGACGGATCAAGAGACCCAGTACTTC; cdr3_aa: CASGTDQETQYF
j_call: TRBJ1-1; clone_size: many; v_call: TRBV10-3; d_call: .; cdr3_nt: TGTGCCATCAGGGGAAAATGGGGAAACGACACTGAAGCTTTCTTT; cdr3_aa: CAIRGKWGNDTEAFF
j_call: TRBJ2-1; clone_size: few; v_call: TRBV5-1; d_call: TRBD2; cdr3_nt: TGCGCCAGCAGCTCTAGCGGGAGTCCCTCCTACAATGAGCAGTTCTTC; cdr3_aa: CASSSSGSPSYNEQFF
j_call: TRBJ2-7; clone_size: .; v_call: TRBV19; d_call: TRBD1; cdr3_nt: TGTGCCAGCGCGGGACAGGGGGCATACGAGCAGTACTTC; cdr3_aa: CASAGQGAYEQYF
j_call: TRBJ2-6; clone_size: many; v_call: TRBV29-1; d_call: .; cdr3_nt: TGCAGCGTTGTCCCCTTTGGGGCCAACGTCCTGACTTTC; cdr3_aa: CSVVPFGANVLTF
j_call: TRBJ2-4; clone_size: .; v_call: TRBV7-2; d_call: .; cdr3_nt: TGTGCCAGCAGCCCGCAGGCAGTACCAGCCAAAAACATTCAGTACTTC; cdr3_aa: CASSPQAVPAKNIQYF
j_call: TRBJ1-2; clone_size: few; v_call: TRBV6-1; d_call: .; cdr3_nt: TGTGCCAGCAGTGAAGCGTGGACAGCTCAAGGCTACACCTTC; cdr3_aa: CASSEAWTAQGYTF
j_call: TRBJ2-7; clone_size: many; v_call: TRBV7-2; d_call: .; cdr3_nt: TGTGCCAGCAGCAAGACGGGACACAGTTTTTACGAGCAGTACTTC; cdr3_aa: CASSKTGHSFYEQYF
j_call: TRBJ1-5; clone_size: few; v_call: TRBV20-1; d_call: TRBD1; cdr3_nt: TGCAGTGCCAGCGACAGTCAGGGGGATCAGCCCCAGCATTTT; cdr3_aa: CSASDSQGDQPQHF
j_call: TRBJ1-5; clone_size: .; v_call: TRBV20-1; d_call: TRBD1; cdr3_nt: TGCAGTGCAAAACAGGGGAGCAATCAGCCCCAGCATTTT; cdr3_aa: CSAKQGSNQPQHF
j_call: TRBJ1-3; clone_size: .; v_call: TRBV12-2; d_call: .; cdr3_nt: TGTGCAAGTCGCTGCCCCCCCAGGGTGGTTGGAAACACCATATATTTT; cdr3_aa: CASRCPPRVVGNTIYF
j_call: TRBJ2-7; clone_size: many; v_call: TRBV12-3/TRBV12-4; d_call: .; cdr3_nt: TGTGCCAGCAGTTTTGTAGTGGGTGAGCAGTACTTC; cdr3_aa: CASSFVVGEQYF
j_call: TRBJ2-2; clone_size: .; v_call: TRBV10-2; d_call: .; cdr3_nt: TGCGCCAGCCGCGGGACGGTAGCGAACACCGGGGAGCTGTTTTTT; cdr3_aa: CASRGTVANTGELFF